The 26 T cell receptor beta chains below come from one sample, sequenced in a study of T cells in Graves' hyperthyroidism and ophthalmopathy. The source material, RNA transcripts, was used to amplify TCR beta CDR3 regions. The HTBI primer set served for first-round RT-PCR of the TCR CDR3. TCRdb re-called the multiplex PCR reads through MiXCR, storing one row per CDR3 protein. Among some 340,000 distinct CDR3 sequences, roughly 15% were seen once, and the ten largest hold about a third. Sequences were obtained from blood. These TCRs come from a woman between 40 and 55 years old with Graves' ophthalmopathy.

There are many counts of this clonotype. The chain carries TRBV12-3 or TRBV12-4 and TRBJ2-7; 7 positions agree with TRBD1. V shed 5 bases, J shed 5 bases, and the junction held 12 bases outside the gene matches. CDR3 size: 15 residues. The CDR3 loop is CASSIGGPGTDEQYF. The CDR3 nucleotides read TGTGCCAGCAGTATAGGGGGCCCGGGGACGGACGAGCAGTACTTC.

This clonotype was observed many times. V usage is TRBV5-8 and J usage is TRBJ2-3; D is ambiguous. The ends were cut back, 5 bases at V and 1 base at J, with 11 bases in the middle. The CDR3 spans 14 residues. In germline, CDR1 is SGHTS, CDR2 YDEGEE. The CDR3 DNA reads TGTGCCAGCAGGACACAATGGGGCACAGATACGCAGTATTTT. This encodes CASRTQWGTDTQYF. Filled out from reference TRBV5-8 and TRBJ2-3, the complete variable domain reads EAGVTQSPTHLIKTRGQQATLRCSPISGHTSVYWYQQALGLGLQFLLWYDEGEERNRGNFPPRFSGRQFPNYSSELNVNALELEDSALYLCASRTQWGTDTQYFGPGTRLTVL.

This clonotype was recorded many times. The chain links TRBV28 to TRBJ1-2, with 9 bases lining up with TRBD1. Trimming took 5 bases from V and 4 from J; bases not matched to a gene: 17. The CDR3 is 18 residues long. Germline values: CDR1 MDHEN, CDR2 SYDVKM. CDR3 DNA sequence: TGTGCCAGCAGTACGAACTGGGAATCCGGGACAGGGCTCTATGGCTACACCTTC. It is translated as CASSTNWESGTGLYGYTF.

As for this clonotype: Given a much more abundant clone one base away, this may be a read error. The rearrangement joins TRBV28 to TRBJ1-2; D not resolved. CDR1 and CDR2 (germline): MDHEN, SYDVKM. The CDR3 has 12 residues. V was cut by 11 bases and J by 8 bases, with 18 bases left in between. The CDR3 spells CAGTSGLLGYTF. The CDR3 DNA reads TGTGCCGGCACCTCGGGCCTTTTAGGCTACACCTTC.

This clonotype was picked up many times. The chain links TRBV7-8 to TRBJ1-5; tentatively, D is TRBD1 (5 bases). CDR3 size: 15 residues. Germline CDR1 and CDR2: SGHVS and FQNEAQ. V was shortened by 4 bases and J by 3 bases, with 13 bases between the two germline ends. The chain's CDR3 is CASSYPEQANQPQHF. In DNA, the CDR3 is TGTGCCAGCAGCTACCCGGAACAGGCCAATCAGCCCCAGCATTTT.

The CDR3 bases are TGTGCCAGCAGCAGACAGGGGGCGCCGACAGATACGCAGTATTTT. This translates into CASSRQGAPTDTQYF. The chain carries TRBV6-1 and TRBJ2-3; 10 bases map to TRBD1. This CDR3 comprises 15 residues. The trim removed 6 bases at V and 3 bases at J, leaving 6 bases unmatched. Germline V CDR1 and CDR2: MNHNS, SASEGT.

This clonotype was observed a few times. The V and J genes are TRBV9 and TRBJ2-2, with TRBD1 matching 9 bases. The V and J ends lost 4 bases and 5 bases, in that order; junction bases with no gene match: 6. This CDR3 has 15 amino acids. Per the germline V gene, CDR1 is SGDLS and CDR2 is YYNGEE. This chain's CDR3 is CASSIRGTGTGELFF. The CDR3 DNA reads TGTGCCAGCAGCATAAGGGGGACAGGGACCGGGGAGCTGTTTTTT.

This clonotype was counted between two and nine times. V is TRBV7-8 and J is TRBJ2-2, with 9 nucleotides matching TRBD2. With 7 bases clipped from V and 3 bases from J, the junction kept 9 bases outside the gene matches. Germline assignment: CDR1 SGHVS and CDR2 FQNEAQ. The CDR3 loop spans 16 amino acids. CDR3 protein: CASIPRLAEYTGELFF. CDR3 coding DNA: TGTGCCAGCATCCCTAGACTAGCGGAATACACCGGGGAGCTGTTTTTT.

The chain joins TRBV30 to TRBJ2-7, with D possibly TRBD2 on 5 matching bases. Trimming removed 6 bases at V and 4 bases at J, with 13 bases between. The CDR3 runs 12 residues. In germline, CDR1 is GTSNPN, CDR2 SVGIG (reference sequence). CDR3 sequence (DNA): TGTGCCTGTCGCCAAAGAGGGTACGAGCAGTACTTC. The encoded protein is CACRQRGYEQYF.

This clonotype is large (0.1 to 1%) by share. This chain joins TRBV7-2 and TRBJ1-5, with a weak D call TRBD1 (5 bases). Germline V lookup: CDR1 SGHTA, CDR2 FQGNSA. The CDR3 consists of 14 residues. Trimming stripped 1 base from V and 8 bases from J, with 12 bases between. CDR3: CASSLEGTGEPQHF. The CDR3 DNA is TGTGCCAGCAGCTTAGAAGGGACCGGGGAGCCCCAGCATTTT.

This clonotype showed up many times. The CDR3 DNA follows: TGTGCCAGCAGCCGTAGCAGGGCTGTTGACATCGGGGAGCTGTTTTTT. Protein: CASSRSRAVDIGELFF. The chain combines TRBV7-9 with TRBJ2-2, with a weak D call TRBD1 (5 bases). From germline, CDR1 is SEHNR and CDR2 FQNEAQ (reference sequence). The CDR3 runs to 16 residues. V gave up 5 bases and J gave up 7 bases, with 20 bases separating them.

This clonotype has only a few counts. The conserved closing phenylalanine or tryptophan is absent in this CDR3, likely reflecting a read error. The chain has TRBV2 and TRBJ2-2; D remains ambiguous. The CDR3 has 15 amino acids. Germline V gene lookup returns CDR1 SNHLY and CDR2 FYNNEI. V gave up 4 bases and J gave up 0 bases, with 9 bases separating them. CDR3 loop: CASSGQASNTGELFS. As DNA, the CDR3 is TGTGCCAGCAGTGGGCAGGCCTCGAACACCGGGGAGCTGTTTTCT.

This clonotype was seen just once. V usage is TRBV2 and J usage is TRBJ2-4; 11 nucleotides align to TRBD2. Germline CDR1 SNHLY, CDR2 FYNNEI. The CDR3 spans 14 residues. With V trimmed by 7 bases and J by 4 bases, 3 bases remained unmatched. The CDR3 bases are TGTGCCAGCAACCGACTAGCGGGAAAAAACATTCAGTACTTC. It yields the protein CASNRLAGKNIQYF.

The genes are TRBV30 and TRBJ2-3; unclear D gene. The germline gives CDR1 GTSNPN, CDR2 SVGIG (reference sequence). The CDR3 covers 12 residues. Trimming stripped 0 bases from V and 0 bases from J, with 1 base between. CDR3 amino acids: CAWSVSTDTQYF. DNA of the CDR3: TGTGCCTGGAGTGTTAGCACAGATACGCAGTATTTT.

This clonotype was counted many times. This sequence joins TRBV29-1 and TRBJ1-2; the match to TRBD1 covers 9 bases. The CDR3 consists of 15 residues. V lost 3 bases and J lost 0; bases outside the gene matches: 5. Germline assignment: CDR1 SQVTM and CDR2 ANQGSEA. The CDR3 coding sequence is TGCAGCGTTGAGGACAGGGGAACCACTAACTATGGCTACACCTTC. It codes for CSVEDRGTTNYGYTF.

This clonotype has more than one count but fewer than ten. This chain's CDR3 is CSAPGGPTGKLFF. The CDR3 DNA is TGCAGTGCCCCCGGGGGCCCCACAGGAAAACTGTTTTTT. The chain joins TRBV20-1 to TRBJ1-4; D perhaps matches TRBD1 (6 bases). CDR3 length equals 13 residues. Germline values: CDR1 DFQATT, CDR2 SNEGSKA (reference sequence). Trimming removed 6 bases from V and 10 bases from J, with 18 bases in between.

This clonotype was found many times. CDR3 region: CSVVLGEGGYTF. The CDR3, as DNA: TGCAGCGTTGTGCTGGGGGAAGGTGGCTACACCTTC. The V gene is TRBV29-1, the J gene TRBJ1-2; D perhaps matches TRBD1 (5 bases). This CDR3 region has 12 residues. V lost 4 bases and J lost 7, with 13 bases in between. Germline lookup yields CDR1 SQVTM and CDR2 ANQGSEA.

This clonotype was seen ten or more times. V is TRBV29-1 and J is TRBJ1-5; D might be TRBD1 (5 bases). Between the trimmed V and J ends, which lost 2 bases and 6 bases, there was a span of 11 bases. The CDR3 extends over 13 amino acids. CDR1 is SQVTM and CDR2 is ANQGSEA in the germline V gene. The CDR3 sequence is CSVETGGGQPQHF. CDR3 sequence (DNA): TGCAGCGTTGAAACGGGGGGTGGTCAGCCCCAGCATTTT.

This clonotype came up many times. The V call is TRBV5-1, the J call TRBJ2-7; either TRBD1 or TRBD2 may fit D (5 bases each). Trimming took 2 bases from V and 0 from J, leaving 18 bases between them. Germline values: CDR1 SGHRS, CDR2 YFSETQ. The CDR3 spans 17 residues. CDR3 sequence (DNA): TGCGCCAGCAGCTTTGAAGTCCAGGGACGCATCTCCTACGAGCAGTACTTC. Amino acids: CASSFEVQGRISYEQYF.

This clonotype was picked up many times. The J gene is TRBJ1-1, the V gene TRBV2, with a possible D match to TRBD1 (6 bases). Germline V gene sequence: CDR1 SNHLY, CDR2 FYNNEI. This CDR3 spans 13 amino acids. Trimming removed 6 bases from V and 7 bases from J, with 15 bases in between. DNA of the CDR3: TGTGCCAGCAGATCTTTACTGACAGGTGAAGCTTTCTTT. It codes for CASRSLLTGEAFF.

The table lists this clonotype with many counts. The CDR3 nucleotides read TGTGCCAGCAGCCCCAATCGGGTCGGGGGCAATGAGCAGTTCTTC. It is translated as CASSPNRVGGNEQFF. The chain has TRBV11-2 and TRBJ2-1; possible D gene TRBD2, 6 bases. Looked up from germline, CDR1 is SGHAT and CDR2 is FQNNGV. This CDR3 contains 15 residues. With 5 bases removed from V and 6 bases from J, the gap between germline ends came to 17 bases.

The chain carries TRBV5-5 and TRBJ2-2, with a possible D match to TRBD2 (5 bases). The germline V and J ends were trimmed by 7 bases and 5 bases, with 15 bases remaining between them. CDR1 SGHKS and CDR2 YYEKEE come from the germline V gene (reference sequence). The CDR3 has 14 amino acids. The CDR3 DNA follows: TGTGCCAGCGGCGACTATATGGGGACCGGGGAGCTGTTTTTT. Residues: CASGDYMGTGELFF. The variable domain in full, completed from reference TRBV5-5 and TRBJ2-2, reads DAGVTQSPTHLIKTRGQQVTLRCSPISGHKSVSWYQQVLGQGPQFIFQYYEKEERGRGNFPDRFSARQFPNYSSELNVNALLLGDSALYLCASGDYMGTGELFFGEGSRLTVL.

At least ten counts were recorded for this clonotype. Here the CDR3 DNA reads TGTGCCAGCAGCTTCGGACAGGGCACAGATACGCAGTATTTT. Amino acids: CASSFGQGTDTQYF. The V call is TRBV11-3, the J call TRBJ2-3, with TRBD1 matching 7 bases. The V segment lost 3 bases and the J segment 1 base; nucleotides outside the gene matches: 1. There are 14 residues in the CDR3. Germline lookup yields CDR1 SGHNT and CDR2 YENEEA.

Notes on this clonotype: The junction shows a germline mismatch at one end, possibly a read error. V is TRBV6-1 and J is TRBJ1-2; no clear D. This CDR3 has 12 residues. Germline assignment: CDR1 MNHNS and CDR2 SASEGT. The DNA for the CDR3 is TGTGCCGGCAGTGAAGTCCGATCGGGCTACACCTTC. Translation: CAGSEVRSGYTF.

This chain links TRBV6-1 with TRBJ2-2, with TRBD1 as a possible D gene (5 bases). Trimming took 6 bases from V and 5 from J, leaving 10 bases between them. CDR3 length: 13 amino acids. Germline lookup yields CDR1 MNHNS and CDR2 SASEGT. The CDR3 here is CASRSRGTGELFF. The CDR3 region has the DNA TGTGCCAGCAGGTCAAGGGGAACCGGGGAGCTGTTTTTT.

This clonotype has only a few counts. With a much larger clone just one base away, this may be a read error. The rearrangement uses TRBV12-3 or TRBV12-4 and TRBJ1-2; 8 positions match TRBD1. This CDR3 comprises 14 residues. For the CDR3, the DNA is TGTGCCGGCAGTCAGAGGGCAGGGGGCAGTGGCTACACCTTC. Translated, it gives CAGSQRAGGSGYTF.